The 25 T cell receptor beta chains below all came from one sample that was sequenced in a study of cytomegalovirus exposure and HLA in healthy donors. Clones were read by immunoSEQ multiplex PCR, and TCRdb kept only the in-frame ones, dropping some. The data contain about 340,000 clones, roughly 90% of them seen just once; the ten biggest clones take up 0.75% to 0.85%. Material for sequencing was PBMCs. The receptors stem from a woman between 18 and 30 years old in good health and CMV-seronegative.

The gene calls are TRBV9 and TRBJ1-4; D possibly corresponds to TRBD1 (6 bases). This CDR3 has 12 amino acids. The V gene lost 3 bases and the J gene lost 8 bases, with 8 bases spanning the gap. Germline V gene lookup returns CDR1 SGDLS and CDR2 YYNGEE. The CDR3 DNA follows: TGTGCCAGCAGCGAACAGGGCGAAAAACTGTTTTTT. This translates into CASSEQGEKLFF.

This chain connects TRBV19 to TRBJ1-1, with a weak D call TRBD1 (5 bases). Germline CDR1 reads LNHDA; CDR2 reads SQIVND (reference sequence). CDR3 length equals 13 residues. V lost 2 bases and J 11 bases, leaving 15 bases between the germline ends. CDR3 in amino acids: CASSILGQGDAFF. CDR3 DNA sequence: TGTGCCAGTAGTATATTGGGGCAGGGTGACGCTTTCTTT.

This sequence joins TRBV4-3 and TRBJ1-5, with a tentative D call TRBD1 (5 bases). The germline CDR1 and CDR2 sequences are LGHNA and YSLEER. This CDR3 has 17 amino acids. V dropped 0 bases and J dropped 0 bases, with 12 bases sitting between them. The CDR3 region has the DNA TGCGCCAGCAGCCAAGATCTAGGAGACAGTAGCAATCAGCCCCAGCATTTT. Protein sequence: CASSQDLGDSSNQPQHF.

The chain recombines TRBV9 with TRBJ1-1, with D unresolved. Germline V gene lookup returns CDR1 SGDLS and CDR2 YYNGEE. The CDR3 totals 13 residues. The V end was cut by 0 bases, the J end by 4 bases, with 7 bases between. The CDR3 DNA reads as TGTGCCAGCAGCGTAGCCGCGGTCACTGAAGCTTTCTTT. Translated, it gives CASSVAAVTEAFF.

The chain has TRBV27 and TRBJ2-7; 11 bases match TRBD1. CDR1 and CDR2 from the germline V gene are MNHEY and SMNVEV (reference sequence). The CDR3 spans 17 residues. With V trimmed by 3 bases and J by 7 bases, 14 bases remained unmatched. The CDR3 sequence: CASSFLSVGQGGEEQYF. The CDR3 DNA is TGTGCCAGCAGTTTCCTTTCCGTGGGACAGGGGGGAGAGGAGCAGTACTTC.

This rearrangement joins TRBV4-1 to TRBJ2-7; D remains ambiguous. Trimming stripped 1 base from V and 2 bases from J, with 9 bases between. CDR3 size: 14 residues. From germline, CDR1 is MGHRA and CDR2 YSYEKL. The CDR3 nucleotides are TGCGCCAGCAGCCAAGTGGGCAGAGCCTACGAGCAGTACTTC. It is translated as CASSQVGRAYEQYF.

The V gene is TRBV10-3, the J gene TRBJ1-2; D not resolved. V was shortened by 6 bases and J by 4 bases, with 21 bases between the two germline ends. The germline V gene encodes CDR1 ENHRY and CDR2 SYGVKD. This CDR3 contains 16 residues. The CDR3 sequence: CAISDTRREATYGYTF. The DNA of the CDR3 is TGTGCCATCAGCGATACCCGCCGGGAAGCTACCTATGGCTACACCTTC.

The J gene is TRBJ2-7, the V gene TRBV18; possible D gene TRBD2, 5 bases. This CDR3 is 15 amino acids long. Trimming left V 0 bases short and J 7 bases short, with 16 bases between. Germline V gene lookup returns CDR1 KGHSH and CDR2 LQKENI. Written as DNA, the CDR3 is TGTGCCAGCTCACCACCGCGCCTTGCCCCGGGGGAGCAGTACTTC. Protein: CASSPPRLAPGEQYF.

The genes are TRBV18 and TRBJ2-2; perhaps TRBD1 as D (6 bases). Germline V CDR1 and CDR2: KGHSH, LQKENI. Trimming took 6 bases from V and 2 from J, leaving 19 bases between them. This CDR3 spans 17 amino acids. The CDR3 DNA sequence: TGTGCCAGCTCCCTACAGGGATTGACAGGAAACACCGGGGAGCTGTTTTTT. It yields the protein CASSLQGLTGNTGELFF.

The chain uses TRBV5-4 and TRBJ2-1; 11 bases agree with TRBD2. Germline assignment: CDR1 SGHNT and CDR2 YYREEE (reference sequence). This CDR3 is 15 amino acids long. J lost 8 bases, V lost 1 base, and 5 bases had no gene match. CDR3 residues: CASSLIAGGIDEQFF. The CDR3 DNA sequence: TGTGCCAGCAGCTTGATAGCGGGAGGGATCGATGAGCAGTTCTTC.

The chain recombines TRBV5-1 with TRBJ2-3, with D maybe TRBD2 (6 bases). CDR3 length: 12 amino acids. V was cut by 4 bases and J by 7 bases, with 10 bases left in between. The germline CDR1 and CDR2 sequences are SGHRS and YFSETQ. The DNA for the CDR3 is TGCGCCAGCAGCCCGGAGGGGAATACGCAGTATTTT. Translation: CASSPEGNTQYF.

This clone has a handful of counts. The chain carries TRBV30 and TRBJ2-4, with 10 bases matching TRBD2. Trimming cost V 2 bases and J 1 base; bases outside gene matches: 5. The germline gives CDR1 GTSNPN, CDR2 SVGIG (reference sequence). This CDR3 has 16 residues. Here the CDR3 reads CAWSHGTSAAKNIQYF. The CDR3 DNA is TGTGCCTGGAGTCACGGGACTAGCGCGGCCAAAAACATTCAGTACTTC.

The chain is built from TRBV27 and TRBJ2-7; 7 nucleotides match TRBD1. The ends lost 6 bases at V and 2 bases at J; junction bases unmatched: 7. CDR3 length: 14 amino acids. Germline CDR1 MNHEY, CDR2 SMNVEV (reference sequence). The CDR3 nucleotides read TGTGCCAGCAGCTTGACAGGGTTGGCCTACGAGCAGTACTTC. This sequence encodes CASSLTGLAYEQYF.

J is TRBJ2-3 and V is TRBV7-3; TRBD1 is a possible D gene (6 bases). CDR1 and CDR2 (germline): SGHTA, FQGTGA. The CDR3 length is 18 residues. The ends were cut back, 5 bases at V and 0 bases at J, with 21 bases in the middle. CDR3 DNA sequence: TGTGCCAGCAGCCGCCGCGTTGGGGGCGGAGACAGCACAGATACGCAGTATTTT. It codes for CASSRRVGGGDSTDTQYF.

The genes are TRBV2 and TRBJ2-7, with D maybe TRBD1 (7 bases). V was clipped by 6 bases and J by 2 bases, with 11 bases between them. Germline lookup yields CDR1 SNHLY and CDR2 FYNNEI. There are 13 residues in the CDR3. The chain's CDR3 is CASRQGGAYEQYF. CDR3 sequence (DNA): TGTGCCAGCAGGCAGGGGGGAGCCTACGAGCAGTACTTC.

CDR3 sequence reads: CASIRGRTYEQYF. CDR3 nucleotides: TGTGCCAGCATCAGGGGCCGCACCTACGAGCAGTACTTC. J is TRBJ2-7 and V is TRBV28; possible D gene TRBD1, 6 bases. Looked up from germline, CDR1 is MDHEN and CDR2 is SYDVKM. This CDR3 is 13 amino acids long. Trimming took off 7 bases at V and 2 bases at J, with 12 bases between the two ends.

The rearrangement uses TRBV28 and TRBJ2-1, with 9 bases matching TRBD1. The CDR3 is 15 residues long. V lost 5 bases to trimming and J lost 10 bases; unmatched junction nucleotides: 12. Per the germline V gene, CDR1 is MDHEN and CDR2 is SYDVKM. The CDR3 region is CASSPGGQGEREQFF. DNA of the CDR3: TGTGCCAGCAGTCCAGGGGGACAGGGAGAGAGGGAGCAGTTCTTC. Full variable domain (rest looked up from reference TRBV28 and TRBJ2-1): DVKVTQSSRYLVKRTGEKVFLECVQDMDHENMFWYRQDPGLGLRLIYFSYDVKMKEKGDIPEGYSVSREKKERFSLILESASTNQTSMYLCASSPGGQGEREQFFGPGTRLTVL.

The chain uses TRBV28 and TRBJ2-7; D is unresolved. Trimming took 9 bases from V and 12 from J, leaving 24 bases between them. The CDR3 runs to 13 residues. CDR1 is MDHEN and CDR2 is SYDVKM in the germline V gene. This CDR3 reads CASAPPGYEFGYF. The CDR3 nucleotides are TGTGCCAGTGCCCCGCCCGGGTACGAATTTGGGTACTTC.

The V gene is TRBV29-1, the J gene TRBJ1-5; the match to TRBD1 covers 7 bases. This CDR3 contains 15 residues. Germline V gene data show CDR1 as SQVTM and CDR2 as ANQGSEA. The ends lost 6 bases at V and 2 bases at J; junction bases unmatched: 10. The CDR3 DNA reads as TGCAGCGTCCAAGATGCTACAGGGGGCAATCAGCCCCAGCATTTT. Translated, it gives CSVQDATGGNQPQHF.

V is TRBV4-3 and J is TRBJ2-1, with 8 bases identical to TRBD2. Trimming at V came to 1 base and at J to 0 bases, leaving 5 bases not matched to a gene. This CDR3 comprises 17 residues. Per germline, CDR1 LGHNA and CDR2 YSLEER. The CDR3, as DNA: TGCGCCAGCAGCCAAGGGATAGCGGGAAGCTCCTACAATGAGCAGTTCTTC. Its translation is CASSQGIAGSSYNEQFF.

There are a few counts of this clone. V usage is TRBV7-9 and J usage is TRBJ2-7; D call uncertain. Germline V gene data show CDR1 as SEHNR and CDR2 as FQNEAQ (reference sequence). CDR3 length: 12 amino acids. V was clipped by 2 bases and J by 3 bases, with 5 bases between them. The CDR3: CASSLIGYEQYF. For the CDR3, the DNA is TGTGCCAGCAGCTTAATCGGCTACGAGCAGTACTTC.

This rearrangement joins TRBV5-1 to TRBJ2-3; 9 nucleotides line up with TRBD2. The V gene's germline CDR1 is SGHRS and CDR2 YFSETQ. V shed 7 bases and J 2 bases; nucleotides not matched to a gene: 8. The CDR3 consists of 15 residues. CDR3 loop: CASRRLADNTDTQYF. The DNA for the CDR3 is TGCGCCAGCCGCAGACTAGCGGATAACACAGATACGCAGTATTTT.

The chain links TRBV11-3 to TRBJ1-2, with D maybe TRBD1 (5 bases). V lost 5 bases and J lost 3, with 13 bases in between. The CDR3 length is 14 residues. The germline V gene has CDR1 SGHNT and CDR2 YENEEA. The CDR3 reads CASSLHQGDYGYTF. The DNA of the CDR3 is TGTGCCAGCAGCCTTCACCAAGGGGACTATGGCTACACCTTC.

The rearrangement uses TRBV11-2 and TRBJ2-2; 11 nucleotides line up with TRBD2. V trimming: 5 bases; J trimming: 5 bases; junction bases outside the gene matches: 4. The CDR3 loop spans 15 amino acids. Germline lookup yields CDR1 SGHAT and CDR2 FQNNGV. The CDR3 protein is CASSPGLAGTGELFF. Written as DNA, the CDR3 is TGTGCCAGCAGCCCCGGACTAGCGGGTACCGGGGAGCTGTTTTTT.

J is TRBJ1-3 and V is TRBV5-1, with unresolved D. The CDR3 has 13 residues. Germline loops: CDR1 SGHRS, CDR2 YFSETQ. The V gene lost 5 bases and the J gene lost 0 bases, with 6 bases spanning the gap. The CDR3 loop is CASSRDSGNTIYF. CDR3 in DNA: TGCGCCAGCAGTCGGGACTCTGGAAACACCATATATTTT.